These T cell receptor beta chains were read from a single sample in a study of blood T cell repertoires in COVID-19. Profiling relied on immunoSEQ multiplex PCR, and the TCRdb table lists in-frame clones only, not all of them. The sample carries about 220,000 clones, roughly 85% recorded once. Sequencing used peripheral blood. These TCRs come from a woman in her sixties or seventies with COVID-19, enrolled during active disease. Each CDR3 is given with its conserved first and last residue. The order of the fields is V gene, D gene, clone size, J gene, CDR3 protein, CDR3 DNA. The D gene is left open where the match is weak. Clone size is not always given. Where it is, it says once, few, many or a class for expanded clones.

v_gene: TRBV7-6; d_gene: TRBD2; abundance: .; j_gene: TRBJ2-7; CDR3aa: CASSLAGGTLPYEQYF; CDR3nt: TGTGCCAGCAGCTTAGCGGGGGGGACCCTCCCATACGAGCAGTACTTC
v_gene: TRBV7-2; d_gene: TRBD2; abundance: once; j_gene: TRBJ2-5; CDR3aa: CASSLGTSGGLGETQYF; CDR3nt: TGTGCCAGCAGCTTAGGGACTAGCGGGGGTCTTGGGGAGACCCAGTACTTC
v_gene: TRBV10-3; d_gene: TRBD1; abundance: few; j_gene: TRBJ1-5; CDR3aa: CAISDATGDQPQHF; CDR3nt: TGTGCCATCAGTGACGCGACAGGGGATCAGCCCCAGCATTTT
v_gene: TRBV19; d_gene: .; abundance: once; j_gene: TRBJ2-1; CDR3aa: CASSIQGSGGSYEQFF; CDR3nt: TGTGCCAGTAGTATTCAGGGCTCCGGAGGGAGTTATGAGCAGTTCTTC
v_gene: TRBV5-1; d_gene: TRBD2; abundance: .; j_gene: TRBJ2-1; CDR3aa: CASSYLAGGYNEQFF; CDR3nt: TGCGCCAGCAGCTACCTCGCGGGGGGGTACAATGAGCAGTTCTTC
v_gene: TRBV6-1; d_gene: .; abundance: .; j_gene: TRBJ1-5; CDR3aa: CASSEYGFSHSNQPQHF; CDR3nt: TGTGCCAGCAGTGAATACGGCTTTAGCCATAGCAATCAGCCCCAGCATTTT
v_gene: TRBV9; d_gene: TRBD2; abundance: .; j_gene: TRBJ2-7; CDR3aa: CASSTSSGRANEQYF; CDR3nt: TGTGCCAGCAGCACTTCTAGCGGGAGGGCAAACGAGCAGTACTTC
v_gene: TRBV4-3; d_gene: .; abundance: .; j_gene: TRBJ1-6; CDR3aa: CASSQGTPGHSPLHF; CDR3nt: TGCGCCAGCAGCCAAGGGACACCCGGACATTCACCCCTCCACTTT
v_gene: TRBV19; d_gene: TRBD1; abundance: .; j_gene: TRBJ1-5; CDR3aa: CASSSGQGYQPQHF; CDR3nt: TGTGCCAGTAGTTCGGGACAGGGGTATCAGCCCCAGCATTTT
v_gene: TRBV19; d_gene: TRBD1; abundance: .; j_gene: TRBJ1-4; CDR3aa: CASSTGTGGPNEKLFF; CDR3nt: TGTGCCAGTAGTACCGGGACAGGGGGCCCTAATGAAAAACTGTTTTTT
v_gene: TRBV18; d_gene: .; abundance: .; j_gene: TRBJ1-5; CDR3aa: CASSPLEGRDQPQHF; CDR3nt: TGTGCCAGCTCACCACTCGAAGGGAGGGATCAGCCCCAGCATTTT
v_gene: TRBV30; d_gene: TRBD1; abundance: .; j_gene: TRBJ1-5; CDR3aa: CAWSGQGSNQPQHF; CDR3nt: TGTGCCTGGAGTGGACAGGGAAGCAATCAGCCCCAGCATTTT
v_gene: TRBV20-1; d_gene: TRBD1; abundance: .; j_gene: TRBJ1-5; CDR3aa: CSASTGGGQPQHF; CDR3nt: TGCAGTGCTAGTACAGGGGGTGGGCAGCCCCAGCATTTT
v_gene: TRBV7-3; d_gene: .; abundance: .; j_gene: TRBJ1-1; CDR3aa: CASSSGSLTEAFF; CDR3nt: TGTGCCAGCAGCTCCGGGTCCCTAACTGAAGCTTTCTTT
v_gene: TRBV7-9; d_gene: .; abundance: .; j_gene: TRBJ1-3; CDR3aa: CASSLVSTGNSGNTIYF; CDR3nt: TGTGCCAGCAGCTTAGTCTCCACAGGGAACTCTGGAAACACCATATATTTT
v_gene: TRBV5-1; d_gene: .; abundance: .; j_gene: TRBJ1-1; CDR3aa: CASSLGGAGNTEAFF; CDR3nt: TGCGCCAGCAGCCTCGGGGGGGCCGGGAACACTGAAGCTTTCTTT
v_gene: TRBV5-5; d_gene: TRBD1; abundance: .; j_gene: TRBJ2-7; CDR3aa: CASSLGTGSPNEQYF; CDR3nt: TGTGCCAGCAGCTTAGGGACAGGGAGTCCGAACGAGCAGTACTTC
v_gene: TRBV6-2/TRBV6-3; d_gene: TRBD1; abundance: .; j_gene: TRBJ1-1; CDR3aa: CASSIQGAGGLAEAFF; CDR3nt: TGTGCCAGCAGCATCCAGGGGGCCGGAGGATTGGCTGAAGCTTTCTTT
v_gene: TRBV14; d_gene: .; abundance: .; j_gene: TRBJ1-1; CDR3aa: CASSPGSLTEAFF; CDR3nt: TGTGCCAGCAGCCCTGGGAGCCTCACTGAAGCTTTCTTT
v_gene: TRBV5-1; d_gene: TRBD2; abundance: .; j_gene: TRBJ2-1; CDR3aa: CASSLARSLAALGHNEQFF; CDR3nt: TGCGCCAGCAGCTTGGCCCGTTCACTAGCGGCCCTGGGGCACAATGAGCAGTTCTTC
v_gene: TRBV18; d_gene: .; abundance: .; j_gene: TRBJ2-2; CDR3aa: CASSLRRLQGNTGELFF; CDR3nt: TGTGCCAGCTCATTAAGACGGCTACAGGGAAACACCGGGGAGCTGTTTTTT
v_gene: TRBV5-1; d_gene: TRBD1; abundance: .; j_gene: TRBJ1-1; CDR3aa: CASSFGQGTTEAFF; CDR3nt: TGCGCCAGCAGTTTTGGACAGGGTACCACTGAAGCTTTCTTT
v_gene: TRBV7-2; d_gene: TRBD2; abundance: .; j_gene: TRBJ2-1; CDR3aa: CASSAVGKRERYNEQFF; CDR3nt: TGTGCCAGCAGCGCTGTGGGAAAGCGGGAGAGGTACAATGAGCAGTTCTTC
v_gene: TRBV6-5; d_gene: .; abundance: .; j_gene: TRBJ2-3; CDR3aa: CASSSPRQANTQYF; CDR3nt: TGTGCCAGCAGTTCCCCTCGCCAGGCTAATACGCAGTATTTT
v_gene: TRBV6-2/TRBV6-3; d_gene: .; abundance: .; j_gene: TRBJ1-1; CDR3aa: CASSTEGVPGRAFF; CDR3nt: TGTGCCAGCAGTACCGAGGGGGTTCCAGGTCGAGCTTTCTTT
v_gene: TRBV7-8; d_gene: .; abundance: .; j_gene: TRBJ1-5; CDR3aa: CASSLMAGRGDQPQHF; CDR3nt: TGTGCCAGCAGCTTAATGGCAGGGAGGGGCGATCAGCCCCAGCATTTT
v_gene: TRBV6-4; d_gene: .; abundance: .; j_gene: TRBJ1-5; CDR3aa: CASAPRWVRSNQPQHF; CDR3nt: TGTGCCAGCGCCCCCCGCTGGGTGCGGAGCAATCAGCCCCAGCATTTT
v_gene: TRBV18; d_gene: .; abundance: .; j_gene: TRBJ1-4; CDR3aa: CASSTARRSVNEKLFF; CDR3nt: TGTGCCAGCTCTACGGCACGTAGGAGCGTCAATGAAAAACTGTTTTTT
v_gene: TRBV2; d_gene: TRBD1; abundance: .; j_gene: TRBJ2-7; CDR3aa: CASRATGGVEQYF; CDR3nt: TGTGCCAGCAGAGCTACAGGGGGCGTCGAGCAGTACTTC
v_gene: TRBV6-6; d_gene: .; abundance: .; j_gene: TRBJ1-1; CDR3aa: CASSPSAGENTEAFF; CDR3nt: TGTGCCAGCAGTCCCTCGGCTGGAGAGAACACTGAAGCTTTCTTT
v_gene: TRBV2; d_gene: .; abundance: .; j_gene: TRBJ1-2; CDR3aa: CASSELGDSPGYTF; CDR3nt: TGTGCCAGCAGTGAATTGGGAGATTCTCCTGGCTACACCTTC
v_gene: TRBV7-2; d_gene: .; abundance: .; j_gene: TRBJ1-1; CDR3aa: CASSLNGVQNTEAFF; CDR3nt: TGTGCCAGCAGCCTAAACGGTGTTCAGAACACTGAAGCTTTCTTT
v_gene: TRBV7-2; d_gene: .; abundance: .; j_gene: TRBJ2-7; CDR3aa: CASSVQTYEQYF; CDR3nt: TGTGCCAGCAGCGTACAGACCTACGAGCAGTACTTC
v_gene: TRBV9; d_gene: .; abundance: .; j_gene: TRBJ2-3; CDR3aa: CASSVDLTDTQYF; CDR3nt: TGTGCCAGCAGCGTAGATCTGACAGATACGCAGTATTTT
v_gene: TRBV5-1; d_gene: .; abundance: .; j_gene: TRBJ2-2; CDR3aa: CASSLGSGVTGELFF; CDR3nt: TGCGCCAGCAGCTTGGGGAGCGGTGTCACCGGGGAGCTGTTTTTT
v_gene: TRBV15; d_gene: .; abundance: once; j_gene: TRBJ2-7; CDR3aa: CATRTGLGEQYF; CDR3nt: TGTGCCACCCGTACAGGGTTGGGTGAGCAGTACTTC
v_gene: TRBV6-2/TRBV6-3; d_gene: TRBD2; abundance: .; j_gene: TRBJ2-2; CDR3aa: CASSHGGAGNTGELFF; CDR3nt: TGTGCCAGCAGCCACGGGGGGGCTGGAAACACCGGGGAGCTGTTTTTT